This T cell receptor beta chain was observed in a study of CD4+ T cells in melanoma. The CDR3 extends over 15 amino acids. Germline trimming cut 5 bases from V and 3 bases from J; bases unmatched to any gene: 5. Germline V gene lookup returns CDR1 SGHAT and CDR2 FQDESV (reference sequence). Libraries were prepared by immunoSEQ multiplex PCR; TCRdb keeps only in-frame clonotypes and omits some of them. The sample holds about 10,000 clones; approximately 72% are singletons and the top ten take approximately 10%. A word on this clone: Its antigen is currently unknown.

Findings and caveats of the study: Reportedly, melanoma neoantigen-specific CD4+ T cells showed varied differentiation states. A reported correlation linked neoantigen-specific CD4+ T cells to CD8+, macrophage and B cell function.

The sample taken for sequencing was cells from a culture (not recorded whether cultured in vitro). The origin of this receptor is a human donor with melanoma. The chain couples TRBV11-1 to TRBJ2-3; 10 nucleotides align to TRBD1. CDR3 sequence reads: CASSQDRGRTDTQYF. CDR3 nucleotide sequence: TGTGCCAGCAGCCAAGACAGGGGGCGGACAGATACGCAGTATTTT.